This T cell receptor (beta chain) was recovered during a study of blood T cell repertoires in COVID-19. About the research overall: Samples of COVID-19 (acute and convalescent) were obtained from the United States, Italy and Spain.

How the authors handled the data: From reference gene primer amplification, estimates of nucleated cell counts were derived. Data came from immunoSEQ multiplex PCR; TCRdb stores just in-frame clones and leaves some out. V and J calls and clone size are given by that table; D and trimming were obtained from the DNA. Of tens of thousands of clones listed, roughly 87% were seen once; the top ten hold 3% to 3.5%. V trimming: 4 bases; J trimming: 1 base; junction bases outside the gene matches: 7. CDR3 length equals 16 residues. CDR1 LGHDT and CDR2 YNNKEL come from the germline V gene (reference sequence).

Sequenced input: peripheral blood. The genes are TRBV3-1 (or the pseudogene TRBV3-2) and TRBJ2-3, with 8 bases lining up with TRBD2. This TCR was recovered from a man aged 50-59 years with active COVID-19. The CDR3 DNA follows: TGTGCCAGCAGCCGACCCTCACTAGCGGGCACAGATACGCAGTATTTT. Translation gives CASSRPSLAGTDTQYF.